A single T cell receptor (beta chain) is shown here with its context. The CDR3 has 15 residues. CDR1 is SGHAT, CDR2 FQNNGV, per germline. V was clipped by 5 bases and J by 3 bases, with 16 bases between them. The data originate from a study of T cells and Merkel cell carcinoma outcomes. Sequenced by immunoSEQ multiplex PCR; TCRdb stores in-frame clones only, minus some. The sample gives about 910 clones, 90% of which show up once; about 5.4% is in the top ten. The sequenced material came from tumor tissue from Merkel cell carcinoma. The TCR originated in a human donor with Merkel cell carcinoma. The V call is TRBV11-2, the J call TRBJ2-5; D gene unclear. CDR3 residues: CASSHLGREEETQYF. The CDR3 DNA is TGTGCCAGCAGCCATTTGGGTCGCGAGGAAGAGACCCAGTACTTC.